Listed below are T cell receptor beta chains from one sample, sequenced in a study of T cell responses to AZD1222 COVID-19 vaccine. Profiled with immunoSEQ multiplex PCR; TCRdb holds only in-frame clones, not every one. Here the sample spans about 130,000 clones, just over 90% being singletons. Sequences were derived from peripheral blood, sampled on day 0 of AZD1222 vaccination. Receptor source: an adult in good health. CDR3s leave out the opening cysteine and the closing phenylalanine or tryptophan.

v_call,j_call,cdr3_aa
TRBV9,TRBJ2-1,ASSPRTDTYNEQF
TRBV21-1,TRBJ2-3,ASSKEAGVTSGPGPDTQY
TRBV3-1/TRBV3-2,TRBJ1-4,ASSHGAEKLF
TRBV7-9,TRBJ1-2,ASKDLERGYGYT
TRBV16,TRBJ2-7,ASSQRMIGFGEQY
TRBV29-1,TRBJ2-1,SLTGLTSGGSSYNEQF
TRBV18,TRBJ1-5,ASSPPGGNQPQH
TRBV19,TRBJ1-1,ASSRTGMNTEAF
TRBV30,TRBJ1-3,ACPKGFSGNTIY
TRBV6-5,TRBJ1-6,ASRYSTEGYSPLH
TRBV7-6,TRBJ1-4,ASSLGRAANEKLF
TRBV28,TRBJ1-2,ASRGQRNYGYT
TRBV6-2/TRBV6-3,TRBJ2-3,ASSSLRGEVTDTQY
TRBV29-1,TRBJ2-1,RVKSGYNEQF
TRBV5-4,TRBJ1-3,ASSTATGKISGNTIY
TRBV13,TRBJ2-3,ASSRAGLGWIDTQY
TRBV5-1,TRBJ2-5,ASSPSGSGIQETQY
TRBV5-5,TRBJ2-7,ASSPGLAELIYEQY
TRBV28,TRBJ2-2,ASMERTSNTGELF
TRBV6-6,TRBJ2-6,ASSRGVKSSGANVLT
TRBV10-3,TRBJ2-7,AIMDLQDYEQY
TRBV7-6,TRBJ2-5,ASSLALVLAGTQETQY
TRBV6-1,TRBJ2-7,ASSEIFDTYEQY
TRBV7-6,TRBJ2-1,ASSLATMESEQF
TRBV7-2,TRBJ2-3,ASSLRTSGGVADTQY
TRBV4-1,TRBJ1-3,ASSQESPRSAGNTIY